The 2 T cell receptor beta chains presented below share a single source sample, sequenced in a study of blood T cell repertoires in COVID-19. The data were produced by immunoSEQ multiplex PCR, yet TCRdb's version contains in-frame clones alone and is incomplete. In the table there are over 120,000 clones, approximately 87% of which are singletons. The sequenced sample was peripheral blood. The receptors were gathered from a human donor in a cohort sampled during active COVID-19.

The genes are TRBV19 and TRBJ2-3, with 9 nucleotides matching TRBD2. Germline CDR1 is LNHDA and CDR2 is SQIVND (reference sequence). The CDR3 contains 15 residues. The V gene end was trimmed by 3 bases and the J gene end by 2 bases; junction bases not matched to a gene: 3. CDR3 DNA sequence: TGTGCCAGTAGTATCGGCGGGAGGGCCACAGATACGCAGTATTTT. Translated: CASSIGGRATDTQYF.

The genes are TRBV5-1 and TRBJ2-1; 8 nucleotides line up with TRBD1. The junction had 11 bases not matched to a gene; V was cut back by 6 bases and J by 9 bases. Germline assignment: CDR1 SGHRS and CDR2 YFSETQ. This CDR3 comprises 14 residues. The CDR3 DNA reads TGCGCCAGCACCCTTGGGGCACAGGGGGGTGAGCAGTTCTTC. This codes for CASTLGAQGGEQFF.